The 21 T cell receptor beta chains below were found in one sample sequenced in a study of T cells in localized non-small cell lung cancer (dated by TCRdb to 2020 to 2021). The library was obtained by the immunoSEQ multiplex PCR assay. TCRdb retrieved this table from immuneACCESS and kept in-frame rearrangements only. Not all clones are present; in checked studies, unresolved V genes account for under half, and no reason is known for the remainder. The sample includes tens of thousands of clones, with more than 80% observed a single time. The ten largest account for 18% of the sample. The specimen was peripheral blood, collected before any cancer treatment. The receptors were gathered from a male donor aged 60 or over with stage III squamous cell lung carcinoma.

V gene TRBV19 combines with J gene TRBJ2-1, with 14 bases that match TRBD2. V lost 7 bases and J lost 9; bases outside the gene matches: 11. The V gene's germline CDR1 is LNHDA and CDR2 SQIVND (reference sequence). The CDR3 is 16 amino acids. The CDR3 DNA reads TGTGCCAGTATCACGTCCGGGACTAGCGGGAGAAGTGAGCAGTTCTTC. Translated, it gives CASITSGTSGRSEQFF.

The rearrangement links TRBV28 to TRBJ1-5; 7 bases are shared with TRBD1. J was trimmed by 5 bases and V by 6 bases; bases with no gene match: 10. The germline CDR1 and CDR2 sequences are MDHEN and SYDVKM. This CDR3 has 15 amino acids. CDR3 region: CASSPITGQYQPQHF. The CDR3 region has the DNA TGTGCCAGCAGCCCTATCACGGGACAGTATCAGCCCCAGCATTTT. Full variable domain (rest looked up from reference TRBV28 and TRBJ1-5): DVKVTQSSRYLVKRTGEKVFLECVQDMDHENMFWYRQDPGLGLRLIYFSYDVKMKEKGDIPEGYSVSREKKERFSLILESASTNQTSMYLCASSPITGQYQPQHFGDGTRLSIL.

This rearrangement joins TRBV6-4 to TRBJ2-2; a weak D match, TRBD1 (5 bases). Trimming stripped 9 bases from V and 0 bases from J, with 14 bases between. From germline, CDR1 is MRHNA and CDR2 SNTAGT. The CDR3 is 15 amino acids. CDR3 sequence: CASRQQETNTGELFF. CDR3 bases: TGTGCCAGTAGGCAACAGGAGACGAACACCGGGGAGCTGTTTTTT.

Written as DNA, the CDR3 is TGTGCCAGCAGCTCCCTCGCGGTTGCGGGCACAGATACGCAGTATTTT. Its protein is CASSSLAVAGTDTQYF. The chain is built from TRBV7-8 and TRBJ2-3; no reliable D call. The CDR3 is 16 amino acids. Germline V gene lookup returns CDR1 SGHVS and CDR2 FQNEAQ. Between the trimmed V and J ends, which lost 4 bases and 1 base, there was a span of 15 bases.

The chain links TRBV5-4 to TRBJ2-2; 9 nucleotides align to TRBD2. CDR1 and CDR2 (germline): SGHNT, YYREEE (reference sequence). J lost 0 bases, V lost 0 bases, and 3 bases had no gene match. The CDR3 length is 17 residues. As DNA, the CDR3 is TGTGCCAGCAGCTTGGGGGTAGCGGGGGCGAACACCGGGGAGCTGTTTTTT. Translation: CASSLGVAGANTGELFF. Full variable domain (missing parts from reference TRBV5-4 and TRBJ2-2): ETGVTQSPTHLIKTRGQQVTLRCSSQSGHNTVSWYQQALGQGPQFIFQYYREEENGRGNFPPRFSGLQFPNYSSELNVNALELDDSALYLCASSLGVAGANTGELFFGEGSRLTVL.

This chain links TRBV19 with TRBJ1-5, with a tentative D call TRBD1 (6 bases). Trimming removed 3 bases from V and 6 bases from J, with 15 bases in between. There are 15 residues in the CDR3. CDR1 is LNHDA, CDR2 SQIVND, per germline (reference sequence). The CDR3 DNA sequence: TGTGCCAGTAGTATGGGCGCGGGGGGGGCTCAGCCCCAGCATTTT. Translation gives CASSMGAGGAQPQHF.

This chain uses TRBV6-5 with TRBJ1-1; unclear D gene. With 8 bases removed from V and 2 bases from J, the gap between germline ends came to 12 bases. This CDR3 is built from 13 residues. The V gene's germline CDR1 is MNHEY and CDR2 SVGAGI. Here the CDR3 reads CASGKGLNTEAFF. CDR3 in DNA: TGTGCCAGCGGCAAGGGCCTTAACACTGAAGCTTTCTTT.

The V call is TRBV27, the J call TRBJ1-5, with D tentatively TRBD1 (6 bases). The CDR3 is 16 amino acids. The V gene's germline CDR1 is MNHEY and CDR2 SMNVEV (reference sequence). V was trimmed by 2 bases and J by 1 base, leaving 12 bases between them. The chain's CDR3 is CASSLEGGLSNQPQHF. The CDR3, as DNA: TGTGCCAGCAGTTTAGAGGGGGGCTTGAGCAATCAGCCCCAGCATTTT.

The chain carries TRBV6-6 and TRBJ2-2; D is undetermined. In germline, CDR1 is MNHNY, CDR2 SVGAGI (reference sequence). The CDR3 length is 16 residues. Trimming left V 2 bases short and J 3 bases short, with 13 bases between. CDR3 nucleotide sequence: TGTGCCAGCAGTTACCCTTGGACCGACGACACCGGGGAGCTGTTTTTT. This encodes CASSYPWTDDTGELFF.

This chain connects TRBV30 to TRBJ2-3, with 8 bases matching TRBD2. The V segment lost 8 bases and the J segment 3 bases; nucleotides outside the gene matches: 7. The germline V gene encodes CDR1 GTSNPN and CDR2 SVGIG (reference sequence). This CDR3 comprises 13 residues. The CDR3 nucleotides are TGTGCCCTCGGGACTAGTGATACAGATACGCAGTATTTT. It specifies CALGTSDTDTQYF.

The rearrangement joins TRBV28 to TRBJ2-7; TRBD1 might be the D (6 bases). Germline CDR1 reads MDHEN; CDR2 reads SYDVKM. This CDR3 has 13 amino acids. V lost 8 bases to trimming and J lost 3 bases, with 14 bases between them. CDR3 residues: CASRPGQNYEQYF. CDR3 DNA: TGTGCCAGCCGTCCTGGACAGAACTACGAGCAGTACTTC.

This clone came up a few times. The chain combines TRBV2 with TRBJ2-7; TRBD2 agrees at 7 bases. The CDR3 has 13 residues. The V and J ends lost 6 bases and 1 base, in that order; junction bases with no gene match: 3. The germline V gene has CDR1 SNHLY and CDR2 FYNNEI. Here the CDR3 reads CASSGAGSYEQYF. Written as DNA, the CDR3 is TGTGCCAGCAGCGGAGCGGGATCCTACGAGCAGTACTTC.

This clone was recorded once. The genes are TRBV6-1 and TRBJ1-1; D is possibly TRBD1 (5 bases). Germline CDR1 reads MNHNS; CDR2 reads SASEGT. V was clipped by 6 bases and J by 10 bases, with 12 bases between them. This CDR3 comprises 11 residues. This CDR3 is CASSRGEIAFF. In nucleotides, the CDR3 is TGTGCCAGCAGCCGGGGGGAAATAGCTTTCTTT.

V and J are TRBV19 and TRBJ2-2; 10 bases fit TRBD2. With V trimmed by 3 bases and J by 8 bases, 9 bases remained unmatched. The CDR3 has 16 residues. Germline CDR1 and CDR2: LNHDA and SQIVND (reference sequence). The CDR3 loop is CASSIPGTSVSGELFF. As DNA, the CDR3 is TGTGCCAGTAGTATCCCCGGGACTAGCGTCTCTGGGGAGCTGTTTTTT.

The chain links TRBV7-3 to TRBJ2-5; 9 nucleotides align to TRBD2. The ends lost 1 base at V and 3 bases at J; junction bases unmatched: 3. The CDR3 loop spans 15 amino acids. CDR1 SGHTA and CDR2 FQGTGA come from the germline V gene. CDR3 nucleotides: TGTGCCAGCAGCTTAAGACTAGCGGCGGAAGAGACCCAGTACTTC. Translated: CASSLRLAAEETQYF.

This chain connects TRBV7-2 to TRBJ1-5; the D is unclear. V was trimmed by 0 bases and J by 5 bases, leaving 5 bases between them. Germline CDR1 reads SGHTA; CDR2 reads FQGNSA. The CDR3 extends over 13 amino acids. The CDR3 DNA reads TGTGCCAGCAGCTTAGCACGAGATCAGCCCCAGCATTTT. Residues: CASSLARDQPQHF.

The chain recombines TRBV30 with TRBJ1-2; the D is unclear. CDR3 length: 14 residues. The V gene lost 3 bases and the J gene lost 3 bases, with 14 bases spanning the gap. CDR1 is GTSNPN and CDR2 is SVGIG in the germline V gene (reference sequence). The CDR3 reads CAWRLASEDYGYTF. DNA for the CDR3: TGTGCCTGGAGGTTGGCCTCAGAGGACTATGGCTACACCTTC. The whole variable domain, remainder taken from reference TRBV30 and TRBJ1-2, is SQTIHQWPATLVQPVGSPLSLECTVEGTSNPNLYWYRQAAGRGLQLLFYSVGIGQISSEVPQNLSASRPQDRQFILSSKKLLLSDSGFYLCAWRLASEDYGYTFGSGTRLTVV.

The rearrangement joins TRBV4-2 to TRBJ2-3; the D gene is possibly TRBD2 (6 bases). Trimming stripped 8 bases from V and 4 bases from J, with 16 bases between. Germline V gene data show CDR1 as LGHNA and CDR2 as YNFKEQ. This CDR3 has 14 amino acids. In DNA, the CDR3 is TGTGCCAGCCGGCGAGCGGGCGCCGCAGATACGCAGTATTTT. Translation gives CASRRAGAADTQYF.

This sequence joins TRBV2 and TRBJ2-5; 7 nucleotides align to TRBD1. The DNA end is more similar to TRBJ2-7, so the J call may be wrong. Germline CDR1 is SNHLY and CDR2 is FYNNEI. CDR3 length equals 16 residues. In nucleotides, the CDR3 is TGTGCCAGCAGTGGTCCCCTAGGGGGCTACTCCTACGAGCAGTACTTC. This sequence encodes CASSGPLGGYSYEQYF.

V usage is TRBV5-1 and J usage is TRBJ2-3, with 9 positions matching TRBD2. The CDR3 has 16 amino acids. Trimming cost V 0 bases and J 4 bases; bases outside gene matches: 6. Per germline, CDR1 SGHRS and CDR2 YFSETQ. The CDR3 loop reads CASSLVAGGKADTQYF. The CDR3 region has the DNA TGCGCCAGCAGCTTGGTTGCGGGGGGGAAGGCAGATACGCAGTATTTT.

V usage is TRBV30 and J usage is TRBJ2-5; no definite D call. Trimming took 3 bases from V and 0 from J, leaving 5 bases between them. The CDR3 sequence is 12 residues long. Germline V gives CDR1 GTSNPN, CDR2 SVGIG (reference sequence). CDR3 loop: CAWRLYQETQYF. The CDR3 DNA is TGTGCCTGGAGGTTATACCAAGAGACCCAGTACTTC.